These T cell receptor beta chains were read from a single sample in a study of cytomegalovirus exposure and HLA in healthy donors. Here immunoSEQ multiplex PCR was the method, and the copy in TCRdb shows in-frame clones only, minus some. The sample carries some 130,000 clones, about 64% recorded once. Specimen: PBMCs. These receptors were collected from a woman aged 40 to 55 in good health and CMV-seronegative. The CDR3 runs from the conserved cysteine through the conserved F or W. A D gene is named only where the DNA matches it firmly. Size is omitted from some rows. Given values are once, few, many or a class for expanded clones.

J gene: TRBJ1-1; clone size: -; D gene: -; V gene: TRBV5-8; CDR3 DNA: TGTGCCAGCAGCTTGAGGGGGTTGGTCCTTGAAGCTTTCTTT; CDR3 protein: CASSLRGLVLEAFF
J gene: TRBJ1-5; clone size: many; D gene: TRBD1; V gene: TRBV7-9; CDR3 DNA: TGTGCCAGCAGCTTAGCCGGGACAGGGGTTCAGCCCCAGCATTTT; CDR3 protein: CASSLAGTGVQPQHF
J gene: TRBJ2-2; clone size: -; D gene: TRBD1; V gene: TRBV18; CDR3 DNA: TGTGCCAGCTCACCCGGCGCCAGGGACAGACGGAACGGGGAGCTGTTTTTT; CDR3 protein: CASSPGARDRRNGELFF
J gene: TRBJ2-1; clone size: -; D gene: -; V gene: TRBV30; CDR3 DNA: TGTGCCTGGGGCCGTAATGGCCCCTACAATGAGCAGTTCTTC; CDR3 protein: CAWGRNGPYNEQFF
J gene: TRBJ2-3; clone size: -; D gene: TRBD2; V gene: TRBV28; CDR3 DNA: TGTGCCAGCACTCCTTGGGGCGGGGGGAAAGCAGATACGCAGTATTTT; CDR3 protein: CASTPWGGGKADTQYF
J gene: TRBJ2-7; clone size: -; D gene: TRBD2; V gene: TRBV7-3; CDR3 DNA: TGTGCCAGCAGCTTTACTAGCGGGGGGACCTACGAGCAGTACTTC; CDR3 protein: CASSFTSGGTYEQYF
J gene: TRBJ1-2; clone size: -; D gene: TRBD1; V gene: TRBV28; CDR3 DNA: TGTGCCAGCAGCCAAGTACCCCCCGGACAGGGGAACTATGGCTACACCTTC; CDR3 protein: CASSQVPPGQGNYGYTF
J gene: TRBJ1-4; clone size: -; D gene: TRBD1; V gene: TRBV5-4; CDR3 DNA: TGTGCCAGCAGCTTGGGGACAGGGGGATTCGAAGATGAAAAACTGTTTTTT; CDR3 protein: CASSLGTGGFEDEKLFF
J gene: TRBJ2-3; clone size: few; D gene: TRBD2; V gene: TRBV2; CDR3 DNA: TGTGCCAGCAGGGGACTAGCGGCAGCAGATACGCAGTATTTT; CDR3 protein: CASRGLAAADTQYF
J gene: TRBJ1-1; clone size: -; D gene: -; V gene: TRBV2; CDR3 DNA: TGTGCCAGCAGTGAATTCAGGTCGGTTTCTGGGAGAGCTTTCTTT; CDR3 protein: CASSEFRSVSGRAFF
J gene: TRBJ2-1; clone size: -; D gene: -; V gene: TRBV2; CDR3 DNA: TGTGCCAGCATGCTTGAACTAATGGGTTCGAATGAGCAGTTCTTC; CDR3 protein: CASMLELMGSNEQFF
J gene: TRBJ2-3; clone size: -; D gene: TRBD1; V gene: TRBV9; CDR3 DNA: TGTGCCAGCAGCGCCTGGACAGGGGACACAGATACGCAGTATTTT; CDR3 protein: CASSAWTGDTDTQYF
J gene: TRBJ1-1; clone size: -; D gene: -; V gene: TRBV7-8; CDR3 DNA: TGTGCCAGCAGCTTAGCCTTCGGACAGAACACTGAAGCTTTCTTT; CDR3 protein: CASSLAFGQNTEAFF
J gene: TRBJ1-2; clone size: -; D gene: -; V gene: TRBV14; CDR3 DNA: TGTGCCAGCAGCCAAGTGCCCCAGGGTGGCTACACCTTC; CDR3 protein: CASSQVPQGGYTF
J gene: TRBJ1-1; clone size: -; D gene: -; V gene: TRBV7-2; CDR3 DNA: TGTGCCAGCAGCTTAGGGAGGTCCGTGAACACTGAAGCTTTCTTT; CDR3 protein: CASSLGRSVNTEAFF
J gene: TRBJ1-4; clone size: -; D gene: -; V gene: TRBV30; CDR3 DNA: TGTGCCTGGAGTGTAAAGACAGGTCTAAATGAAAAACTGTTTTTT; CDR3 protein: CAWSVKTGLNEKLFF
J gene: TRBJ1-2; clone size: -; D gene: TRBD1; V gene: TRBV2; CDR3 DNA: TGTGCCAGCAGTATTAAAAGGACAGGGCCGGAGGGCTACACCTTC; CDR3 protein: CASSIKRTGPEGYTF